These 27 T cell receptor beta chains share one sample of origin, sequenced in a study of T cell repertoires in cytomegalovirus infection (dated by TCRdb to between 2018 and 2020). These reads were obtained on an Illumina HiSeq 1500. TCRdb cleaned the public reads at Q25 with fastp, built clones with MiXCR and kept in-frame beta chains. Rows merge per CDR3 protein into single entries with the most common DNA and genes. Across this sample there are about 200,000 distinct CDR3 sequences, with roughly 9% seen only once. Jointly, the top ten make up 4.6% of the sample. Specimen: PBMCs. Receptors originate from a human donor in good health (CMV status not recorded). Some clones in this sample may be carry-over from other donors' samples.

This clonotype was recorded at least ten times. This chain joins TRBV6-1 and TRBJ1-5, with TRBD1 as a possible D gene (6 bases). The CDR3 extends over 17 amino acids. From germline, CDR1 is MNHNS and CDR2 SASEGT. V was pared by 6 bases and J by 4 bases, with 22 bases between. DNA of the CDR3: TGTGCCAGCAGCCGAGCGACAGGCACTGTGAGAAATCAGCCCCAGCATTTT. This encodes CASSRATGTVRNQPQHF.

The CDR3 region is CASNEFGLLSGGELFF. In nucleotides, the CDR3 is TGTGCCAGTAATGAATTTGGACTCCTATCTGGCGGGGAGCTGTTTTTT. The gene calls are TRBV28 and TRBJ2-2; D might be TRBD2 (5 bases). Germline V gene data show CDR1 as MDHEN and CDR2 as SYDVKM. The CDR3 consists of 16 residues. Trimming took 9 bases from V and 7 from J, leaving 24 bases between them. Full variable domain (rest looked up from reference TRBV28 and TRBJ2-2): DVKVTQSSRYLVKRTGEKVFLECVQDMDHENMFWYRQDPGLGLRLIYFSYDVKMKEKGDIPEGYSVSREKKERFSLILESASTNQTSMYLCASNEFGLLSGGELFFGEGSRLTVL.

This clonotype was recorded many times. The V call is TRBV7-2, the J call TRBJ2-1; D uncertain. CDR3 length equals 11 residues. The germline V gene has CDR1 SGHTA and CDR2 FQGNSA. The ends were cut back, 3 bases at V and 10 bases at J, with 7 bases in the middle. CDR3 sequence: CASSFGPEQFF. CDR3 DNA sequence: TGTGCCAGCAGCTTCGGGCCCGAGCAGTTCTTC. Complete variable domain (other parts from reference TRBV7-2 and TRBJ2-1): GAGVSQSPSNKVTEKGKDVELRCDPISGHTALYWYRQSLGQGLEFLIYFQGNSAPDKSGLPSDRFSAERTGGSVSTLTIQRTQQEDSAVYLCASSFGPEQFFGPGTRLTVL.

This clonotype was found many times. The gene calls are TRBV20-1 and TRBJ2-1, with 9 positions matching TRBD2. The V segment lost 0 bases and the J segment 2 bases; nucleotides outside the gene matches: 8. CDR1 and CDR2 from the germline V gene are DFQATT and SNEGSKA (reference sequence). This CDR3 has 17 residues. The CDR3 nucleotides read TGCAGTGCTAGAGAAATTGGAGGACTAGCGACCTACAATGAGCAGTTCTTC. Translating it yields CSAREIGGLATYNEQFF.

The sample holds many counts of this clonotype. The chain carries TRBV7-9 and TRBJ2-5; TRBD2 aligns across 10 bases. Trimming took 7 bases from V and 4 from J; bases not matched to a gene: 9. The CDR3 has 15 amino acids. Germline values: CDR1 SEHNR, CDR2 FQNEAQ (reference sequence). Here the CDR3 DNA reads TGTGCCAGCACTTCTAAGTCTAGCGGGAGAGAGACCCAGTACTTC. Encoded protein: CASTSKSSGRETQYF.

The CDR3 DNA sequence: TGCAGCGGCAGGGACAGTAGATCGGTAGAGACCCAGTACTTC. This gives the protein CSGRDSRSVETQYF. The J gene is TRBJ2-5, the V gene TRBV29-1; the match to TRBD1 covers 7 bases. Per the germline V gene, CDR1 is SQVTM and CDR2 is ANQGSEA. J was trimmed by 4 bases and V by 7 bases; bases with no gene match: 12. The length of the CDR3 is 14 residues.

A few counts support this clonotype. The genes are TRBV29-1 and TRBJ2-3; 11 nucleotides match TRBD2. In germline, CDR1 is SQVTM, CDR2 ANQGSEA. The CDR3 has 21 residues. J lost 3 bases, V lost 3 bases, and 23 bases had no gene match. The CDR3 region is CSVDPAWRVAGGRWSTDTQYF. As DNA, the CDR3 is TGCAGCGTTGATCCGGCTTGGCGTGTAGCGGGGGGGCGTTGGTCGACAGATACGCAGTATTTT.

This clonotype was detected a few times. CDR3 amino acids: CSVSWREIHEQFF. The CDR3 region has the DNA TGCAGTGTCTCTTGGCGGGAGATACATGAGCAGTTCTTC. The chain recombines TRBV20-1 with TRBJ2-1; 7 bases fit TRBD2. The junction had 11 bases not matched to a gene; V was cut back by 7 bases and J by 8 bases. Germline lookup yields CDR1 DFQATT and CDR2 SNEGSKA (reference sequence). CDR3 size: 13 residues.

This clonotype has at least ten counts. This chain joins TRBV7-9 and TRBJ2-1; 12 bases are a match to TRBD2. The CDR3 is made up of 16 amino acids. The ends lost 5 bases at V and 3 bases at J; junction bases unmatched: 5. Germline V gene sequence: CDR1 SEHNR, CDR2 FQNEAQ (reference sequence). The DNA for the CDR3 is TGTGCCAGCAGCGTAATGGGACTAGCGGGCTACAATGAGCAGTTCTTC. Translated: CASSVMGLAGYNEQFF.

With regard to this clonotype: One base away lies a much larger clone, so this may be a sequencing read error. The chain joins TRBV4-2 to TRBJ2-1, with a possible D match to TRBD2 (6 bases). This CDR3 comprises 16 residues. Germline V lookup: CDR1 LGHNA, CDR2 YNFKEQ. V was pared by 5 bases and J by 9 bases, with 23 bases between. CDR3 residues: CASSSPGLPHHSEQFF. The CDR3 DNA follows: TGTGCCAGCAGCTCTCCGGGACTTCCACATCACAGTGAGCAGTTCTTC.

This clonotype was seen only a few times. The DNA for the CDR3 is TGTGCCAGCAGCCCCAGGCTCATCTATGGCTACACCTTC. Encoded protein: CASSPRLIYGYTF. The chain carries TRBV7-9 and TRBJ1-2; D unclear. Trimming pared 5 bases from V and 4 bases from J, leaving 11 bases between. From germline, CDR1 is SEHNR and CDR2 FQNEAQ (reference sequence). This CDR3 region has 13 residues.

This clonotype was seen only a few times. The CDR3 spells CASSLRNGLFEQYF. In DNA form, the CDR3 reads TGTGCCAGCAGCTTGAGGAACGGTCTTTTCGAGCAGTACTTC. J is TRBJ2-7 and V is TRBV5-5; no clear D gene. This CDR3 spans 14 amino acids. Trimming cost V 1 base and J 6 bases, with 14 bases left between them. The V gene's germline CDR1 is SGHKS and CDR2 YYEKEE (reference sequence).

This clonotype was counted a few times. This chain connects TRBV29-1 to TRBJ2-2; no reliable D call. The CDR3 is made up of 12 amino acids. Germline CDR1 and CDR2: SQVTM and ANQGSEA. Trimming removed 8 bases at V and 2 bases at J, with 9 bases between. CDR3 protein: CSLQENTGELFF. CDR3 bases: TGCAGCCTTCAGGAAAACACCGGGGAGCTGTTTTTT.

This clonotype came up many times. The V gene is TRBV7-2, the J gene TRBJ2-1; D may correspond to TRBD1 or TRBD2 (5 bases each). The CDR3 is 13 residues long. V was clipped by 2 bases and J by 6 bases, with 8 bases between them. Germline loops: CDR1 SGHTA, CDR2 FQGNSA. The CDR3 nucleotides read TGTGCCAGCAGCTTATCTGGGGGCAATGAGCAGTTCTTC. Protein product: CASSLSGGNEQFF.

This clonotype has a count of ten or more. The rearrangement joins TRBV7-2 to TRBJ1-5, with D perhaps matching TRBD1 (6 bases). Deletions cut 5 bases from V and 6 bases from J, with 14 bases between. Germline values: CDR1 SGHTA, CDR2 FQGNSA. This CDR3 has 14 residues. In DNA, the CDR3 is TGTGCCAGCAGCCACAGGGATCCGGGTCAGCCCCAGCATTTT. This encodes CASSHRDPGQPQHF.

Of note for this clonotype: In this CDR3 the conserved last residue, phenylalanine or tryptophan, is missing, so a read error is likely. The chain couples TRBV10-3 to TRBJ2-1; the match to TRBD2 covers 9 bases. Germline trimming cut 4 bases from V and 6 bases from J; bases unmatched to any gene: 13. The germline CDR1 and CDR2 sequences are ENHRY and SYGVKD. The CDR3 extends over 17 amino acids. The CDR3 DNA sequence: TGTGCCATCAGTGCCGAACCCCGTCCAGCGGGAGGCAATGAGCAGTTCTCC. Its translation: CAISAEPRPAGGNEQFS.

This clonotype was seen ten or more times. The gene calls are TRBV7-9 and TRBJ1-3; D remains ambiguous. There are 15 residues in the CDR3. Per germline, CDR1 SEHNR and CDR2 FQNEAQ (reference sequence). V was pared by 1 base and J by 0 bases, with 7 bases between. The CDR3 DNA is TGTGCCAGCAGCTTAGGAGCAGGCTCTGGAAACACCATATATTTT. The encoded protein is CASSLGAGSGNTIYF.

This clonotype was detected ten times or more. V gene TRBV27 combines with J gene TRBJ1-2, with a possible D match to TRBD1 (5 bases). Germline CDR1 MNHEY, CDR2 SMNVEV (reference sequence). With 6 bases removed from V and 8 bases from J, the gap between germline ends came to 13 bases. The CDR3 is 12 amino acids. In DNA form, the CDR3 reads TGTGCCAGCAGAGGGGAATCTGGCGGCTACACCTTC. This encodes CASRGESGGYTF.

This clonotype has just a few counts. The chain recombines TRBV5-1 with TRBJ2-1; TRBD1 agrees at 8 bases. The ends lost 4 bases at V and 4 bases at J; junction bases unmatched: 7. This CDR3 has 15 residues. Germline lookup yields CDR1 SGHRS and CDR2 YFSETQ. In DNA, the CDR3 is TGCGCCAGCAGCCCCGGGACAGGAATATACAATGAGCAGTTCTTC. Residues: CASSPGTGIYNEQFF.

This clonotype was observed at least ten times. The rearrangement joins TRBV24-1 to TRBJ2-1; 8 nucleotides align to TRBD1. There are 15 residues in the CDR3. Germline CDR1 reads KGHDR; CDR2 reads SFDVKD. V lost 1 base and J lost 7; bases outside the gene matches: 5. DNA for the CDR3: TGTGCCACCAGTGATTTAATGGACAGGGCAAATGAGCAGTTCTTC. Translated: CATSDLMDRANEQFF.

At least ten counts were recorded for this clonotype. The CDR3 reads CASSPTPDRTNYEQYF. CDR3 DNA: TGTGCCAGCAGCCCTACCCCGGACAGGACCAACTACGAGCAGTACTTC. The chain combines TRBV7-9 with TRBJ2-7, with TRBD1 identical over 7 bases. Germline CDR1 SEHNR, CDR2 FQNEAQ (reference sequence). V gave up 5 bases and J gave up 3 bases; unmatched junction bases: 13. This CDR3 comprises 16 residues.

This clonotype was detected many times. This chain uses TRBV6-1 with TRBJ2-6; D gene ambiguous. Germline assignment: CDR1 MNHNS and CDR2 SASEGT. Deletions cut 1 base from V and 2 bases from J, with 9 bases between. This CDR3 comprises 16 residues. CDR3 sequence: CASSEDKGTGANVLTF. Here the CDR3 DNA reads TGTGCCAGCAGTGAAGATAAGGGCACTGGGGCCAACGTCCTGACTTTC.

There are many counts of this clonotype. The rearrangement uses TRBV11-2 and TRBJ2-1; D tentatively fits TRBD1 or TRBD2 (5 bases each). Germline assignment: CDR1 SGHAT and CDR2 FQNNGV. This CDR3 is 15 amino acids long. V was pared by 1 base and J by 6 bases, with 13 bases between. The CDR3 DNA is TGTGCCAGCAGCTTAGCGCTAGAGGGGTCCAATGAGCAGTTCTTC. Translation gives CASSLALEGSNEQFF.

The rearrangement links TRBV19 to TRBJ1-5; no clear D gene. CDR1 is LNHDA, CDR2 SQIVND, per germline (reference sequence). The CDR3 sequence is 11 residues long. V was clipped by 6 bases and J by 6 bases, with 6 bases between them. The CDR3 DNA reads as TGTGCCAGTAGCTACGGTCAGCCCCAGCATTTT. It codes for CASSYGQPQHF.

This clonotype was seen more than once but under ten times. This chain links TRBV14 with TRBJ1-1; D is undetermined. V lost 1 base to trimming and J lost 3 bases, with 9 bases between them. This CDR3 region has 14 residues. The germline V gene encodes CDR1 SGHDN and CDR2 FVKESK. The CDR3 is CASSQAGRYTEAFF. In nucleotides, the CDR3 is TGTGCCAGCAGCCAAGCCGGGAGGTACACTGAAGCTTTCTTT.

This clonotype turned up a few times. The rearrangement joins TRBV28 to TRBJ2-1; D gene ambiguous. The germline V gene encodes CDR1 MDHEN and CDR2 SYDVKM. V was pared by 8 bases and J by 0 bases, with 8 bases between. The CDR3 covers 13 residues. In nucleotides, the CDR3 is TGTGCCAGCGCCCTGAGCTCCTACAATGAGCAGTTCTTC. Its protein product is CASALSSYNEQFF.

This clonotype was recorded many times. The chain has TRBV7-2 and TRBJ2-1, with 10 bases aligning to TRBD2. V was clipped by 4 bases and J by 10 bases; unmatched bases: 4. Germline CDR1 is SGHTA and CDR2 is FQGNSA. This CDR3 is built from 13 residues. This CDR3 reads CASSSSGGREQFF. CDR3 coding DNA: TGTGCCAGCAGCTCTAGCGGGGGTAGAGAGCAGTTCTTC.